Following are 10 T cell receptor beta chains from one sample sequenced in a study of glioma-infiltrating T cells after dendritic cell vaccination. Time point defined: after dendritic cell vaccination, including at tumor progression/relapse. Only in-frame clones appear in the TCRdb table, and some are missing; sequencing was by immunoSEQ multiplex PCR. The table records approximately 50,000 clones, over 75% of them present only once. The sample here was blood, taken after dendritic cell vaccination. The origin of the receptors is a human donor with glioblastoma.

The V call is TRBV2, the J call TRBJ2-3; the D gene is possibly TRBD2 (6 bases). This CDR3 has 15 residues. The ends were cut back, 1 base at V and 3 bases at J, with 11 bases in the middle. Germline V gives CDR1 SNHLY, CDR2 FYNNEI. CDR3 coding DNA: TGTGCCAGCAGTGAAGACACGGGGGAAACAGATACGCAGTATTTT. Translating gives CASSEDTGETDTQYF.

V gene TRBV5-1 combines with J gene TRBJ2-7, with D hard to call. This CDR3 comprises 14 residues. Germline-derived CDR1 and CDR2 are SGHRS and YFSETQ. Trimming took 9 bases from V and 2 from J, leaving 18 bases between them. The CDR3 sequence is CAKIEPRCAYEQYF. The CDR3 DNA reads as TGCGCCAAAATCGAACCCAGGTGCGCCTACGAGCAGTACTTC.

This clone was seen a single time. The CDR3 DNA reads TGCAGCGTTGCCAGGGCGTTTAACAATGAGCAGTTCTTC. Protein sequence: CSVARAFNNEQFF. The chain recombines TRBV29-1 with TRBJ2-1; D perhaps matches TRBD1 (5 bases). CDR1 is SQVTM, CDR2 ANQGSEA, per germline. The CDR3 extends over 13 amino acids. Deletions cut 4 bases from V and 5 bases from J, with 12 bases between.

This CDR3 is CASSTGPGQGRTQYF. DNA of the CDR3: TGTGCCAGTAGTACGGGACCGGGACAGGGGAGGACCCAGTACTTC. The chain links TRBV19 to TRBJ2-5; 10 bases fit TRBD1. Germline values: CDR1 LNHDA, CDR2 SQIVND (reference sequence). V was pared by 4 bases and J by 7 bases, with 9 bases of the junction left unmatched. The CDR3 has 15 amino acids.

V is TRBV30 and J is TRBJ1-5; D gene uncertain. V gave up 1 base and J gave up 3 bases, with 7 bases separating them. Germline assignment: CDR1 GTSNPN and CDR2 SVGIG (reference sequence). This CDR3 spans 13 amino acids. The DNA of the CDR3 is TGTGCCTGGAGTGCTCACTTCAATCAGCCCCAGCATTTT. Protein: CAWSAHFNQPQHF.

V usage is TRBV7-9 and J usage is TRBJ2-2; 7 positions agree with TRBD1. The CDR3 loop spans 15 amino acids. CDR1 SEHNR and CDR2 FQNEAQ come from the germline V gene (reference sequence). Trimming at V came to 3 bases and at J to 0 bases, leaving 1 base not matched to a gene. This CDR3 reads CASSFGTANTGELFF. In DNA, the CDR3 is TGTGCCAGCAGCTTCGGGACAGCGAACACCGGGGAGCTGTTTTTT. Full variable domain (rest looked up from reference TRBV7-9 and TRBJ2-2): DTGVSQNPRHKITKRGQNVTFRCDPISEHNRLYWYRQTLGQGPEFLTYFQNEAQLEKSRLLSDRFSAERPKGSFSTLEIQRTEQGDSAMYLCASSFGTANTGELFFGEGSRLTVL.

J is TRBJ2-1 and V is TRBV2; 9 bases are a match to TRBD1. The CDR3 is 15 residues long. CDR1 and CDR2 (germline): SNHLY, FYNNEI. With V trimmed by 5 bases and J by 6 bases, 8 bases remained unmatched. In DNA form, the CDR3 reads TGTGCCAGCAGTCCGGGACAGGGATATGGCAATGAGCAGTTCTTC. It encodes CASSPGQGYGNEQFF.

The chain uses TRBV2 and TRBJ2-3; D may be TRBD1 (6 bases). This CDR3 comprises 14 residues. CDR1 and CDR2 from the germline V gene are SNHLY and FYNNEI. V was clipped by 6 bases and J by 6 bases, with 16 bases between them. CDR3 sequence reads: CASRSETGRDTQYF. The CDR3 region has the DNA TGTGCCAGCAGATCAGAGACAGGCAGGGATACGCAGTATTTT.

The chain is built from TRBV4-1 and TRBJ1-2; a weak D match, TRBD1 (6 bases). This CDR3 is 15 amino acids long. Trimming cost V 3 bases and J 3 bases, with 14 bases left between them. CDR1 and CDR2 from the germline V gene are MGHRA and YSYEKL. CDR3 sequence: CASSHDSTGDYGYTF. Written as DNA, the CDR3 is TGCGCCAGCAGCCACGATTCGACAGGAGACTATGGCTACACCTTC.

The rearrangement joins TRBV5-1 to TRBJ2-5, with D uncertain. Germline assignment: CDR1 SGHRS and CDR2 YFSETQ. CDR3 size: 15 residues. V gave up 0 bases and J gave up 2 bases, with 11 bases separating them. CDR3 in DNA: TGCGCCAGCAGCTTGGTATACGCAGTACAAGAGACCCAGTACTTC. Protein sequence: CASSLVYAVQETQYF. Filled out from reference TRBV5-1 and TRBJ2-5, the complete variable domain reads KAGVTQTPRYLIKTRGQQVTLSCSPISGHRSVSWYQQTPGQGLQFLFEYFSETQRNKGNFPGRFSGRQFSNSRSEMNVSTLELGDSALYLCASSLVYAVQETQYFGPGTRLLVL.